This T cell receptor beta chain was sequenced in a study of blood T cell repertoires in COVID-19. Study-wide background: The United States, Italy and Spain were the sources of the acute and convalescent COVID-19 samples. PBMCs, B-cell-depleted T cells, or T cells provided the cDNA or gDNA that made up the material.

In the case of this clone: At one of its ends the junction is not consistent with the germline gene, which may arise from a read error.

In the authors' workflow: Reference gene primer amplification yielded estimated nucleated cell counts. TCRdb's table, derived via immunoSEQ multiplex PCR, lists solely in-frame clones and lacks some. V, J and clone size derive from that table, while D and trimming were established from the DNA sequence. The sample has over 250,000 clones, around 87% seen once; the top ten hold approximately 1.5%. This CDR3 spans 11 amino acids. Germline loops: CDR1 SGHAT, CDR2 FQNNGV. The sequenced material came from peripheral blood. The V gene is TRBV11-2, the J gene TRBJ1-4; 8 bases are a match to TRBD1. The sequence was collected from a woman aged 40-49 years who had recovered from COVID-19. The DNA of the CDR3 is TGTGCCAGCAGCCCGGGGACAGGCCAGGATTTT. Amino acid sequence: CASSPGTGQDF.